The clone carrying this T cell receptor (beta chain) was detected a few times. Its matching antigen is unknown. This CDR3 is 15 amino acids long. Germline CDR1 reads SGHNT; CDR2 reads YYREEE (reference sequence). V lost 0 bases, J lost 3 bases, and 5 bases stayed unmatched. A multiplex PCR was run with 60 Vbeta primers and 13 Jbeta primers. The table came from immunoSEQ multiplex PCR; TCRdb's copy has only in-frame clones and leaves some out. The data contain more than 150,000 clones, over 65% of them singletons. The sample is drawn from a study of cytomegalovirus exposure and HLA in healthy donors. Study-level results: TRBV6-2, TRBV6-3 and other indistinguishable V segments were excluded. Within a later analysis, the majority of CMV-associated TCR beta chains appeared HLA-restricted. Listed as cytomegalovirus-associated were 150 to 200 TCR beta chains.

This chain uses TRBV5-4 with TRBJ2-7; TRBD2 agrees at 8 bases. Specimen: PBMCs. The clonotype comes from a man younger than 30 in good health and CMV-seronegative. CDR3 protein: CASSLGGSGDYEQYF. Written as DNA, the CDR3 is TGTGCCAGCAGCTTGGGAGGTAGCGGGGACTACGAGCAGTACTTC.